This T cell receptor beta chain was observed in a study of shared clonotypes between healthy human individuals. Only in-frame clones appear in the TCRdb table, and some are missing; sequencing was by immunoSEQ multiplex PCR. Found here are some 680,000 clones, 73% of them singletons; the top ten hold around 2%. The ends lost 5 bases at V and 6 bases at J; junction bases unmatched: 6. The CDR3 length is 13 residues. From germline, CDR1 is MDHEN and CDR2 SYDVKM. This clonotype was obtained from a woman aged 25-40 years in good health. Sequencing was done on a sample of memory CD4+ T cells sorted from blood. Specified subset: CD45RA-negative fraction. The gene calls are TRBV28 and TRBJ1-2; 7 nucleotides agree with TRBD1. CDR3: CASSLRQGDGYTF. The CDR3 DNA reads as TGTGCCAGCAGTCTTAGACAGGGAGATGGCTACACCTTC.